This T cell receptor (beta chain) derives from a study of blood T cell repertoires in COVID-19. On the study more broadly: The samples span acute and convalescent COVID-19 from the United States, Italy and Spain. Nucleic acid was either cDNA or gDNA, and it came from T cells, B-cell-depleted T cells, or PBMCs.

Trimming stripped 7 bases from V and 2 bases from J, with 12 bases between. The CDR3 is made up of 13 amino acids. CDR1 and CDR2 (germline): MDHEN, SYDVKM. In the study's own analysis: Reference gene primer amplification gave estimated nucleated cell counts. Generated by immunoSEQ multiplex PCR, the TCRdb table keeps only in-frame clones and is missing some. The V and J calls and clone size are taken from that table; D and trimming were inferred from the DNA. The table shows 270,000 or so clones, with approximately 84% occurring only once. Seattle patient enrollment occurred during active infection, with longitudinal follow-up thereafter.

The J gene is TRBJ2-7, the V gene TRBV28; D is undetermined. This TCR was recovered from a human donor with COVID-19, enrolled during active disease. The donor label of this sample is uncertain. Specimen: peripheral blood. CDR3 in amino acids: CASMSEAPYEQYF. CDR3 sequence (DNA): TGTGCCAGCATGAGCGAAGCGCCCTACGAGCAGTACTTC.